A selection of T cell receptor beta chains follows, all from one sample in a study of cytomegalovirus exposure and HLA in healthy donors. TCRdb keeps only in-frame clones here, not all; method: immunoSEQ multiplex PCR. The sample holds approximately 210,000 clones. Sequencing was performed on PBMCs. The receptors were sampled from a woman aged 25-40 years in good health and CMV-seropositive. The CDR3 runs from the conserved cysteine through the conserved F or W. The order of the fields is D gene, V gene, J gene, CDR3 protein, CDR3 DNA. D genes are given only for firm matches.

>NA|TRBV2|TRBJ1-3
CASSPRYSGNTIYF
TGTGCCAGCAGCCCTAGATACTCTGGAAACACCATATATTTT
>NA|TRBV7-2|TRBJ2-7
CASSFLGQGYEQYF
TGTGCCAGCAGCTTCCTTGGACAAGGCTACGAGCAGTACTTC
>NA|TRBV10-3|TRBJ2-2
CAISESIEAIHGELFF
TGTGCCATCAGTGAGTCGATCGAGGCCATCCACGGGGAGCTGTTTTTT
>TRBD1|TRBV2|TRBJ2-7
CASSGNPGGVYYEQYF
TGTGCCAGCAGTGGTAATCCAGGGGGCGTTTACTACGAGCAGTACTTC
>NA|TRBV6-5|TRBJ2-7
CASSYSRAGGYEQYF
TGTGCCAGCAGTTACTCGAGGGCAGGGGGGTACGAGCAGTACTTC
>TRBD2|TRBV30|TRBJ2-3
CAWSKLAGVDTQYF
TGTGCCTGGAGTAAACTAGCGGGAGTAGATACGCAGTATTTT
>TRBD2|TRBV7-2|TRBJ2-7
CASSSLLAGEFEQYF
TGTGCCAGCAGCTCCCTACTAGCGGGAGAATTCGAGCAGTACTTC
>TRBD2|TRBV14|TRBJ2-1
CASSQVGLAGAHEQFF
TGTGCCAGCAGCCAAGTCGGACTAGCGGGAGCCCATGAGCAGTTCTTC
>NA|TRBV2|TRBJ1-1
CASKQRSGNTEAFF
TGTGCCAGCAAACAAAGGTCGGGGAACACTGAAGCTTTCTTT
>NA|TRBV19|TRBJ1-5
CASSPPTATVGIFNQPQHF
TGTGCCAGTAGTCCCCCTACTGCGACAGTTGGAATATTCAATCAGCCCCAGCATTTT
>NA|TRBV5-1|TRBJ2-1
CASSLGSGYNEQFF
TGCGCCAGCAGCTTGGGATCAGGATACAATGAGCAGTTCTTC
>NA|TRBV28|TRBJ2-2
CASSLRAANTGELFF
TGTGCCAGCAGTTTACGAGCGGCGAACACCGGGGAGCTGTTTTTT
>NA|TRBV19|TRBJ2-1
CASETGSSSYNEQFF
TGTGCCAGTGAAACAGGGTCGAGCTCCTACAATGAGCAGTTCTTC
>NA|TRBV2|TRBJ2-7
CARASNTHSSEQYF
TGTGCCAGAGCGTCTAACACCCACTCGTCGGAGCAGTACTTC
>TRBD1|TRBV5-1|TRBJ2-1
CASSLAQGAYNEQFF
TGCGCCAGCAGCTTGGCGCAGGGGGCGTACAATGAGCAGTTCTTC
>TRBD2|TRBV10-3|TRBJ2-3
CAISASGGTDTQYF
TGTGCCATCAGTGCTAGCGGGGGCACAGATACGCAGTATTTT
>NA|TRBV11-3|TRBJ1-1
CASSLDGSMNTEAFF
TGTGCCAGCAGCTTAGACGGGAGTATGAACACTGAAGCTTTCTTT
>TRBD1|TRBV27|TRBJ1-2
CASTRQGLPLGRGGYTF
TGTGCCAGCACCAGACAGGGTTTACCCCTTGGCCGGGGTGGCTACACCTTC
>NA|TRBV6-1|TRBJ1-1
CASSVLRNTEAFF
TGTGCCAGCAGCGTCCTACGCAACACTGAAGCTTTCTTT
>NA|TRBV5-6|TRBJ1-6
CASSLDNSYNSPLHF
TGTGCCAGCAGCCTCGACAACTCCTATAATTCACCCCTCCACTTT
>NA|TRBV6-6|TRBJ2-5
CASTIRSATSWETQYF
TGTGCCAGCACCATCCGAAGCGCGACGTCTTGGGAGACCCAGTACTTC
>NA|TRBV28|TRBJ1-5
CASSLVTGVNQPQHF
TGTGCCAGCAGTTTAGTCACAGGAGTGAATCAGCCCCAGCATTTT
>NA|TRBV7-2|TRBJ1-4
CASSHEALSNEKLFF
TGTGCCAGCAGCCATGAGGCTCTCTCGAATGAAAAACTGTTTTTT
>NA|TRBV14|TRBJ2-7
CASSQDVNPYEQYF
TGTGCCAGCAGCCAAGATGTCAATCCCTACGAGCAGTACTTC
>TRBD1|TRBV18|TRBJ2-7
CASSRSGTAYEQYF
TGTGCCAGCTCCCGATCCGGGACAGCCTACGAGCAGTACTTC
>TRBD2|TRBV11-3|TRBJ2-5
CASSLGGRAAEEGQYF
TGTGCCAGCAGCTTAGGTGGGAGGGCCGCCGAAGAGGGCCAGTACTTC
>NA|TRBV7-2|TRBJ2-1
CASSSGVVERQFF
TGTGCCAGCAGCTCCGGGGTGGTAGAAAGGCAGTTCTTC
>NA|TRBV19|TRBJ2-7
CASSDSEGYEQYF
TGTGCCAGTAGTGATTCCGAGGGTTACGAGCAGTACTTC
>TRBD2|TRBV27|TRBJ2-3
CASSLFAGGNLRTDTQYF
TGTGCCAGCAGTTTATTTGCGGGGGGCAATCTCCGCACAGATACGCAGTATTTT
>TRBD1|TRBV10-3|TRBJ1-1
CAISPGQSNTEAFF
TGTGCCATCAGCCCGGGACAGTCCAACACTGAAGCTTTCTTT
>TRBD2|TRBV29-1|TRBJ2-1
CSVRRGASGYNEQFF
TGCAGCGTCAGGAGGGGGGCTAGCGGGTACAATGAGCAGTTCTTC
>TRBD1|TRBV10-3|TRBJ1-2
CAISGDRGYGYTF
TGTGCCATCAGTGGTGACAGGGGATATGGCTACACCTTC
>NA|TRBV2|TRBJ1-1
CASRAGFTGAFF
TGTGCCAGCAGAGCAGGGTTTACAGGAGCTTTCTTT
>NA|TRBV11-2|TRBJ2-2
CASSLSPGELFF
TGTGCCAGCAGCTTATCTCCCGGGGAGCTGTTTTTT
>NA|TRBV10-3|TRBJ1-5
CAISEASQAQPQHF
TGTGCCATCAGTGAGGCATCACAGGCACAGCCCCAGCATTTT
>NA|TRBV25-1|TRBJ1-1
CASSEYIGRTRTTEAFF
TGTGCCAGCAGTGAATATATTGGGCGGACTCGGACCACTGAAGCTTTCTTT
>NA|TRBV10-1|TRBJ2-5
CASSHDTPETQYF
TGCGCCAGCAGTCACGACACCCCAGAGACCCAGTACTTC
>TRBD1|TRBV6-6|TRBJ1-6
CATAQGNYNSPLHF
TGTGCCACCGCACAGGGGAACTATAATTCACCCCTCCACTTT
>TRBD2|TRBV29-1|TRBJ2-7
CSVALAGGTYEQYF
TGCAGCGTTGCGCTAGCGGGGGGCACCTACGAGCAGTACTTC
>NA|TRBV29-1|TRBJ1-2
CSVGQTSNYGYTF
TGCAGCGTTGGACAGACGTCTAACTATGGCTACACCTTC
>TRBD2|TRBV2|TRBJ2-5
CASSAASGNGETQYF
TGTGCCAGCAGTGCAGCTAGCGGGAATGGTGAGACCCAGTACTTC
>TRBD1|TRBV5-1|TRBJ2-5
CASSWDDRAPETQYF
TGCGCCAGCAGCTGGGACGACAGGGCACCAGAGACCCAGTACTTC
>NA|TRBV5-6|TRBJ1-1
CASSLSGPRAAFF
TGTGCCAGCAGCTTATCAGGGCCCCGAGCAGCTTTCTTT
>NA|TRBV18|TRBJ1-2
CASSPPGDYYGYTF
TGTGCCAGCTCACCACCGGGGGACTACTATGGCTACACCTTC
>TRBD2|TRBV6-1|TRBJ2-7
CASSSAGGLYEQYF
TGTGCCAGCAGTTCAGCGGGAGGACTTTACGAGCAGTACTTC
>TRBD2|TRBV29-1|TRBJ2-1
CGGTSGVYSYNEQFF
TGCGGCGGGACTAGCGGGGTTTACTCCTACAATGAGCAGTTCTTC
>NA|TRBV10-3|TRBJ1-6
CAISDSLYNSPLHF
TGTGCCATCAGTGACAGTCTTTATAATTCACCCCTCCACTTT
>NA|TRBV9|TRBJ1-4
CASSPSWGDNEKLFF
TGTGCCAGCAGCCCCTCGTGGGGGGATAATGAAAAACTGTTTTTT